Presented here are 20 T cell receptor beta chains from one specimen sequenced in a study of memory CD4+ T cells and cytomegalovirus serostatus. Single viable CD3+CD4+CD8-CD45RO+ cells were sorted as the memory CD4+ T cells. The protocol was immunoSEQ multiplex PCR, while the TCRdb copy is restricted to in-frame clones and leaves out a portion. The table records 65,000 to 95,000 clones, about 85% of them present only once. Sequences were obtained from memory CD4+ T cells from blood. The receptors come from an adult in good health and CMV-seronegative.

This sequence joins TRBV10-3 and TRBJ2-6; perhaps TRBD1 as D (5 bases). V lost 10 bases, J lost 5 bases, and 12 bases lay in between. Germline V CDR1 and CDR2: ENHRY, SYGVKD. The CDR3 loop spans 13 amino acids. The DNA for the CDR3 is TGTGCCACGACCCAGGACAGGGCCAACGTCCTGACTTTC. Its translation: CATTQDRANVLTF.

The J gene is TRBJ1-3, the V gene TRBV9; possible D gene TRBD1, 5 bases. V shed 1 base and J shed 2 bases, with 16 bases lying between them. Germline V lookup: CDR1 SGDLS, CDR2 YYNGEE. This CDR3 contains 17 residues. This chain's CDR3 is CASSVNRGMGPGNTIYF. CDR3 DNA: TGTGCCAGCAGCGTAAATCGGGGGATGGGGCCTGGAAACACCATATATTTT.

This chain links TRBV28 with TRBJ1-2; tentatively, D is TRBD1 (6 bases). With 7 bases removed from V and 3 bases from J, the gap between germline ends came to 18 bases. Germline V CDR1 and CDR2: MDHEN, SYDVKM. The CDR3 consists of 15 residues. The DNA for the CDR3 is TGTGCCAGCACCTCCCCAGGCAGGGGAGACTATGGCTACACCTTC. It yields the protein CASTSPGRGDYGYTF.

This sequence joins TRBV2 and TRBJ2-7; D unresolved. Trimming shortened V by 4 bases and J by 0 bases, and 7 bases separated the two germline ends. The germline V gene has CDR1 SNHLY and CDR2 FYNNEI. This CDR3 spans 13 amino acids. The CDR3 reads CASSGDYSYEQYF. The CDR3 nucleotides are TGTGCCAGCAGTGGTGATTACTCCTACGAGCAGTACTTC.

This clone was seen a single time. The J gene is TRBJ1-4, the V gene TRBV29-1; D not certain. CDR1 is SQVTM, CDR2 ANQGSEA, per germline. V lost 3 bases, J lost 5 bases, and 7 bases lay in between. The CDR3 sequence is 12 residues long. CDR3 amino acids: CSVEVGNEKLFF. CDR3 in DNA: TGCAGCGTTGAGGTCGGAAATGAAAAACTGTTTTTT. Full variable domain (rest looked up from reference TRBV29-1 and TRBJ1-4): SAVISQKPSRDICQRGTSLTIQCQVDSQVTMMFWYRQQPGQSLTLIATANQGSEATYESGFVIDKFPISRPNLTFSTLTVSNMSPEDSSIYLCSVEVGNEKLFFGSGTQLSVL.

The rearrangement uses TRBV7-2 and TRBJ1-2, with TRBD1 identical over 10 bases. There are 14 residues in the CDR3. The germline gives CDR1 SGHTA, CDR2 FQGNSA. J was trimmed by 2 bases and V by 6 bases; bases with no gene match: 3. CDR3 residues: CASRPTGGNYGYTF. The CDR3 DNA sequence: TGTGCCAGCAGACCGACAGGGGGCAACTATGGCTACACCTTC.

The CDR3 here is CASSPPPGTYEQYF. The CDR3 DNA reads as TGTGCCAGCAGCCCCCCCCCAGGGACCTACGAGCAGTACTTC. The chain carries TRBV2 and TRBJ2-7, with a weak D call TRBD1 (5 bases). The germline V gene encodes CDR1 SNHLY and CDR2 FYNNEI. The CDR3 has 14 amino acids. V lost 6 bases, J lost 2 bases, and 14 bases lay in between. Combining the CDR3 with reference TRBV2 and TRBJ2-7 gives the whole variable domain EPEVTQTPSHQVTQMGQEVILRCVPISNHLYFYWYRQILGQKVEFLVSFYNNEISEKSEIFDDQFSVERPDGSNFTLKIRSTKLEDSAMYFCASSPPPGTYEQYFGPGTRLTVT.

In DNA, the CDR3 is TGTGCCAGCACCCCCGACGTAGGGCAGGGTGCTAACTATGGCTACACCTTC. Its protein product is CASTPDVGQGANYGYTF. The chain combines TRBV9 with TRBJ1-2; tentatively, D is TRBD1 (5 bases). CDR3 length: 17 residues. CDR1 is SGDLS, CDR2 YYNGEE, per germline. Trimming shortened V by 6 bases and J by 0 bases, and 21 bases separated the two germline ends.

Here the CDR3 reads CASSFLQTGLSPLHF. CDR3 nucleotide sequence: TGTGCCAGCAGCTTCCTCCAGACAGGGCTATCACCCCTCCACTTT. The chain employs TRBV5-6 and TRBJ1-6, with 7 bases lining up with TRBD1. From germline, CDR1 is SGHDT and CDR2 YYEEEE. The V gene end was trimmed by 2 bases and the J gene end by 10 bases; junction bases not matched to a gene: 9. The CDR3 has 15 amino acids.

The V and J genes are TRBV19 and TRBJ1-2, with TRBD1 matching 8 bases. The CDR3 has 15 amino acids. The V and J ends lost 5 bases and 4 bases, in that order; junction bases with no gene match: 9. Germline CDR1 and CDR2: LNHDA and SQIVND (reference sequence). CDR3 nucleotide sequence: TGTGCCAGTAGTTGGGGACAGGCGCTTCCCTATGGCTACACCTTC. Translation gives CASSWGQALPYGYTF.

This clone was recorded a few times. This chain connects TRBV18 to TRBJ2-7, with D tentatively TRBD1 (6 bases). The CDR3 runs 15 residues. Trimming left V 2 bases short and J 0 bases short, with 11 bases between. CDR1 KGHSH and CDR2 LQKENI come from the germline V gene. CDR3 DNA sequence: TGTGCCAGCTCACCAACAGGGTCCCACTCCTACGAGCAGTACTTC. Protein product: CASSPTGSHSYEQYF.

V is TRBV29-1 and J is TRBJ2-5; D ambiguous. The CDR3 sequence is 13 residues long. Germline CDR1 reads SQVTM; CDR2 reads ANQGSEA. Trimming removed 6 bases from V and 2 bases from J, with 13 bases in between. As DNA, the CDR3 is TGCAGCGTCCGACAACTCCTACAAGAGACCCAGTACTTC. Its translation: CSVRQLLQETQYF.

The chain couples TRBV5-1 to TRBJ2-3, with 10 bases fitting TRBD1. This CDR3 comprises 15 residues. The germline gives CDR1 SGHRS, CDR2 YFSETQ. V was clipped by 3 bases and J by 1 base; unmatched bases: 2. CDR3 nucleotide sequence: TGCGCCAGCAGCTCCGGGACAGGGGGCACAGATACGCAGTATTTT. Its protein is CASSSGTGGTDTQYF.

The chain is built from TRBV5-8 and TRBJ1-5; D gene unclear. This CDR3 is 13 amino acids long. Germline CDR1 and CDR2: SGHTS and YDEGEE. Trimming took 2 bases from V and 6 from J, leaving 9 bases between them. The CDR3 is CASSFGGGQPQHF. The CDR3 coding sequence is TGTGCCAGCAGCTTCGGAGGCGGTCAGCCCCAGCATTTT. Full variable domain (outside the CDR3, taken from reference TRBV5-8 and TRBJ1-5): EAGVTQSPTHLIKTRGQQATLRCSPISGHTSVYWYQQALGLGLQFLLWYDEGEERNRGNFPPRFSGRQFPNYSSELNVNALELEDSALYLCASSFGGGQPQHFGDGTRLSIL.

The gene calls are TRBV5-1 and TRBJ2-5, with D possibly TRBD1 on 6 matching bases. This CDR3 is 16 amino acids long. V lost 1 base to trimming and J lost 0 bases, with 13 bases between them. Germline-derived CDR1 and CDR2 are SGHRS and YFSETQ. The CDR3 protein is CASSLTGRKDQETQYF. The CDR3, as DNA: TGCGCCAGCAGCTTGACAGGGCGGAAAGACCAAGAGACCCAGTACTTC.

Here the CDR3 reads CAWSLPGPNTQYF. The CDR3 DNA sequence: TGTGCCTGGAGTCTCCCAGGTCCGAATACGCAGTATTTT. The chain employs TRBV30 and TRBJ2-3, with D unclear. V was cut by 2 bases and J by 7 bases, with 13 bases left in between. From germline, CDR1 is GTSNPN and CDR2 SVGIG (reference sequence). The CDR3 runs 13 residues.

CDR3 bases: TGTGCCGGAGGAGTGGCTGAAGCTTTCTTT. It yields the protein CAGGVAEAFF. The chain combines TRBV25-1 with TRBJ1-1; D not resolved. Germline V gene data show CDR1 as MGHDK and CDR2 as SYGVNS. V was trimmed by 11 bases and J by 6 bases, leaving 10 bases between them. The CDR3 consists of 10 residues.

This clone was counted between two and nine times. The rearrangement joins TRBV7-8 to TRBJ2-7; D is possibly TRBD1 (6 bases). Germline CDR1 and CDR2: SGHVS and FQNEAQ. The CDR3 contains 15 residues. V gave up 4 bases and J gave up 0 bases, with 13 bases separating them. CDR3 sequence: CASSSPDRSSYEQYF. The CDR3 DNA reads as TGTGCCAGCAGCTCTCCGGACAGAAGCTCCTACGAGCAGTACTTC.

This chain's CDR3 is CAWLPLDAGELFF. The CDR3 coding sequence is TGTGCCTGGCTCCCCCTTGACGCCGGGGAGCTGTTTTTT. The chain combines TRBV30 with TRBJ2-2; D gene unclear. Between the trimmed V and J ends, which lost 5 bases and 6 bases, there was a span of 13 bases. Per germline, CDR1 GTSNPN and CDR2 SVGIG (reference sequence). The CDR3 covers 13 residues.

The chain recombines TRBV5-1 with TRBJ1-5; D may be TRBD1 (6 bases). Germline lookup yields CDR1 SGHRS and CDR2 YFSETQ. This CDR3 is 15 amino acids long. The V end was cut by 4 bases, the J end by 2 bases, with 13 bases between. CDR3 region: CASSPVTGRNQPQHF. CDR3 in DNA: TGCGCCAGCAGCCCCGTAACAGGGCGCAATCAGCCCCAGCATTTT.